This TCR beta chain came from a study of blood T cell repertoires in COVID-19. Study-wide context: Symptom resolution, clearance, or two negative PCRs marked donors in Cohort 3 as recovered. Samples of COVID-19 (acute and convalescent) were obtained from the United States, Italy and Spain.

Profiled with immunoSEQ multiplex PCR; TCRdb holds only in-frame clones, not every one. Of approximately 360,000 clones listed, approximately 87% are singletons. Participants, about 18 to 90 years old, spanned 25 or so US areas. Germline CDR1 LNHDA, CDR2 SQIVND (reference sequence). The V and J ends lost 5 bases and 1 base respectively, with 12 bases between them. The CDR3 consists of 15 residues. The gene calls are TRBV19 and TRBJ1-5; D remains ambiguous. The clonotype was recovered from a middle-aged man in a cohort exposed to, infected with or recovered from COVID-19 (not recorded which). The sample was PBMCs or T cells enriched from blood (not recorded which). The CDR3 loop is CASSDSYLSNQPQHF. CDR3 DNA sequence: TGTGCCAGTAGTGACTCGTATTTGAGCAATCAGCCCCAGCATTTT.